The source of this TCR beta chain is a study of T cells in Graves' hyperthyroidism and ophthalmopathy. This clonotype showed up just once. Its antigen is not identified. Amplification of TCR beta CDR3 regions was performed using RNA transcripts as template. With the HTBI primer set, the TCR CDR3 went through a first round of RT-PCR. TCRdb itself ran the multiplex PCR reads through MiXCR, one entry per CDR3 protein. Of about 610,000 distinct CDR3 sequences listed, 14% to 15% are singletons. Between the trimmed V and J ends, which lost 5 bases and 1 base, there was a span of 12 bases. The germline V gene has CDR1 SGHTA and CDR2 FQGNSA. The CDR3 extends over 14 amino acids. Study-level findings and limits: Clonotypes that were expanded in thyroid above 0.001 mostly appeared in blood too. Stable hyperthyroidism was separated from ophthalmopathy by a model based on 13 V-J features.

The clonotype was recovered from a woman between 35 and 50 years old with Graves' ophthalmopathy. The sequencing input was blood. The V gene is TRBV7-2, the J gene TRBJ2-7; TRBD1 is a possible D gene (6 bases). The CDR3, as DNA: TGTGCCAGCAGCCAAAACAGGGTTTCCTACGAGCAGTACTTC. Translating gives CASSQNRVSYEQYF.